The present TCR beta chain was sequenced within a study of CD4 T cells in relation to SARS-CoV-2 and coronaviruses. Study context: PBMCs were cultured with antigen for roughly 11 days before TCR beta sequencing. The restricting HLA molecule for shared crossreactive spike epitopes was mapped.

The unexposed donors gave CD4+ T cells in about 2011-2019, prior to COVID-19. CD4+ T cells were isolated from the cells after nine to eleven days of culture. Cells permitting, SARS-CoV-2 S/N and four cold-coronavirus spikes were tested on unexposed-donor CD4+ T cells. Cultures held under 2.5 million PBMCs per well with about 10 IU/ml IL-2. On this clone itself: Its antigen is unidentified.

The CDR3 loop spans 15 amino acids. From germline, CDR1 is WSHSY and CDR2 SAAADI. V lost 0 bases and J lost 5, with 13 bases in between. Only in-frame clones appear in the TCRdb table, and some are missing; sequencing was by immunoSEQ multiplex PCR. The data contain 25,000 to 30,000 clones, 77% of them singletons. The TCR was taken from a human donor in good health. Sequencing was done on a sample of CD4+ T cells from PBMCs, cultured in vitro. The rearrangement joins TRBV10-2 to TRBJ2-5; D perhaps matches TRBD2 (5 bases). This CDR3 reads CASSESILDDETQYF. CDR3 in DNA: TGCGCCAGCAGTGAGTCGATACTAGATGACGAGACCCAGTACTTC.